This T cell receptor beta chain was retrieved from a study of blood T cell repertoires in COVID-19. The assay was immunoSEQ multiplex PCR, and TCRdb's table has in-frame clones only and misses some. The sample contains 35,000 to 45,000 clones, just over 85% of which appear only once. From germline, CDR1 is SGHAT and CDR2 FQDESV (reference sequence). The CDR3 runs to 14 residues. J lost 7 bases, V lost 2 bases, and 1 base had no gene match. The genes are TRBV11-1 and TRBJ2-1, with 11 positions matching TRBD2. The sequenced material came from peripheral blood. The receptor's source is a man aged 65 to 85 with acute or convalescent COVID-19. CDR3 sequence: CASSLRLAGNEQFF. The DNA for the CDR3 is TGTGCCAGCAGCTTAAGACTAGCGGGGAATGAGCAGTTCTTC.